This passage covers 11 T cell receptor beta chains from one sample sequenced in a study of blood T cell repertoires in COVID-19. Sequencing used immunoSEQ multiplex PCR; TCRdb keeps in-frame clones, though not all of them. The data contain 190,000 or so clones, approximately 94% of them seen just once; the ten biggest clones take up 0.6% to 0.9%. The source material was peripheral blood. Receptors originate from a man in his thirties or forties with COVID-19, enrolled during active disease.

The chain couples TRBV10-2 to TRBJ2-7, with 9 bases aligning to TRBD1. The trim removed 4 bases at V and 4 bases at J, leaving 8 bases unmatched. Germline V gene lookup returns CDR1 WSHSY and CDR2 SAAADI. The CDR3 sequence is 15 residues long. The CDR3, as DNA: TGCGCCAGCAGTGGAGCCGGGACAGGGTCTTACGAGCAGTACTTC. It codes for CASSGAGTGSYEQYF.

The rearrangement joins TRBV2 to TRBJ2-7, with TRBD1 matching over 8 bases. Germline V CDR1 and CDR2: SNHLY, FYNNEI. CDR3 length equals 14 residues. V trimming: 4 bases; J trimming: 7 bases; junction bases outside the gene matches: 9. The CDR3 bases are TGTGCCAGCAGTGCTAGGCAGGGGGCGCGAGAGCAGTACTTC. This translates into CASSARQGAREQYF.

V gene TRBV7-9 combines with J gene TRBJ1-2; TRBD1 agrees at 8 bases. In germline, CDR1 is SEHNR, CDR2 FQNEAQ (reference sequence). V was clipped by 1 base and J by 7 bases; unmatched bases: 5. CDR3 length: 14 residues. The CDR3 loop is CASSLGTGFGGYTF. The DNA for the CDR3 is TGTGCCAGCAGCTTAGGGACAGGGTTTGGTGGCTACACCTTC.

A single count supports this clone. V gene TRBV11-3 combines with J gene TRBJ2-1, with D possibly matching TRBD1 (6 bases). The CDR3 runs 14 residues. From germline, CDR1 is SGHNT and CDR2 YENEEA. The V and J ends lost 1 base and 5 bases respectively, with 9 bases between them. CDR3 in DNA: TGTGCCAGCAGCTTAGGGACAGTAAACAATGAGCAGTTCTTC. Amino acids: CASSLGTVNNEQFF.

A single count supports this clone. The chain combines TRBV6-5 with TRBJ1-1, with unresolved D. The CDR3 has 14 residues. Germline lookup yields CDR1 MNHEY and CDR2 SVGAGI. V shed 8 bases and J shed 1 base, with 14 bases lying between them. The CDR3 protein is CASPTKTGNTEAFF. The CDR3, as DNA: TGTGCCAGCCCTACCAAGACGGGGAACACTGAAGCTTTCTTT.

The chain uses TRBV7-9 and TRBJ2-7; TRBD1 matches 7 bases. The CDR3 extends over 15 amino acids. Unmatched junction bases numbered 10, after V lost 5 bases and J lost 3 bases. The V gene's germline CDR1 is SEHNR and CDR2 FQNEAQ (reference sequence). CDR3 bases: TGTGCCAGCAGCCTAATGAAGGGGGCTAGCTACGAGCAGTACTTC. This sequence encodes CASSLMKGASYEQYF. Full variable domain (outside the CDR3, taken from reference TRBV7-9 and TRBJ2-7): DTGVSQNPRHKITKRGQNVTFRCDPISEHNRLYWYRQTLGQGPEFLTYFQNEAQLEKSRLLSDRFSAERPKGSFSTLEIQRTEQGDSAMYLCASSLMKGASYEQYFGPGTRLTVT.

The chain links TRBV6-5 to TRBJ1-5; 10 positions match TRBD1. The CDR3 runs to 14 residues. With V trimmed by 5 bases and J by 6 bases, 4 bases remained unmatched. Germline values: CDR1 MNHEY, CDR2 SVGAGI. The DNA of the CDR3 is TGTGCCAGCAGTCTACGGACAGGGGGTCAGCCCCAGCATTTT. Protein product: CASSLRTGGQPQHF.

This chain connects TRBV6-5 to TRBJ2-7; unclear D gene. The CDR3 totals 11 residues. Germline CDR1 and CDR2: MNHEY and SVGAGI. The CDR3 DNA sequence: TGTGCAACGACAAGCCTTGGGGAGCAGTACTTC. Amino acids: CATTSLGEQYF.

The V and J genes are TRBV18 and TRBJ1-4, with 8 bases aligning to TRBD1. The CDR3 has 15 residues. V was pared by 0 bases and J by 8 bases, with 5 bases of the junction left unmatched. Germline assignment: CDR1 KGHSH and CDR2 LQKENI. The CDR3 coding sequence is TGTGCCAGCTCACCACCGGGACAGGAGATCGAAAAACTGTTTTTT. The encoded protein is CASSPPGQEIEKLFF.

The chain carries TRBV28 and TRBJ2-1; 11 positions match TRBD2. The germline gives CDR1 MDHEN, CDR2 SYDVKM. The V gene end was trimmed by 6 bases and the J gene end by 4 bases; junction bases not matched to a gene: 2. The CDR3 length is 14 residues. The CDR3 DNA is TGTGCCAGCAGATCTAGCGGGGGGTACAATGAGCAGTTCTTC. It codes for CASRSSGGYNEQFF.

This clone was recorded once. V gene TRBV19 combines with J gene TRBJ1-1, with 9 nucleotides matching TRBD1. Germline loops: CDR1 LNHDA, CDR2 SQIVND (reference sequence). The CDR3 covers 13 residues. V was pared by 10 bases and J by 5 bases, with 8 bases of the junction left unmatched. CDR3 DNA: TGTGCCACCGGGACAGGGAGGATAACTGAAGCTTTCTTT. It specifies CATGTGRITEAFF.